Below, 10 T cell receptor beta chains from the same sample are listed, as sequenced in a study of T cell responses to AZD1222 COVID-19 vaccine (dated by TCRdb to about 2021). Library construction relied on the immunoSEQ multiplex PCR assay. TCRdb provides this immuneACCESS table in a form limited to in-frame rearrangements. Some clones are lacking; in checked studies, under half of them reflect an unresolved V gene, and why the rest are absent is not known. Across this sample there are approximately 130,000 clones, with 80% to 95% seen only once. The top ten constitute about 3.1% of the sample. The label giving this sample's time point can be read as: baseline before first vaccination. This specimen was peripheral blood, taken on day 0 of AZD1222 vaccination. The receptors were sampled from an adult in good health.

The CDR3 spells CASSDRGADTQYF. The CDR3 nucleotides read TGTGCCAGCAGTGATCGGGGCGCAGATACGCAGTATTTT. The gene calls are TRBV12-3 or TRBV12-4 and TRBJ2-3; D may match TRBD1 or TRBD2 (5 bases each). Between the trimmed V and J ends, which lost 5 bases and 4 bases, there was a span of 10 bases. The CDR3 extends over 13 amino acids.

This clone came up once. The chain employs TRBV10-3 and TRBJ1-1; D might be TRBD1 (5 bases). The germline V gene encodes CDR1 ENHRY and CDR2 SYGVKD. The CDR3 sequence is 13 residues long. The V end lost 4 bases, the J end lost 3 bases, and 9 bases lay between the germline ends. This chain's CDR3 is CAISVIGDTEAFF. The CDR3 DNA reads as TGTGCCATCAGTGTGATAGGGGACACTGAAGCTTTCTTT.

The rearrangement links TRBV4-2 to TRBJ1-3, with TRBD1 as a possible D gene (5 bases). Trimming stripped 8 bases from V and 0 bases from J, with 11 bases between. The CDR3 spans 14 residues. Germline V gene sequence: CDR1 LGHNA, CDR2 YNFKEQ. The CDR3 DNA is TGTGCCAGCGCCCGGACATTCTCTGGAAACACCATATATTTT. Residues: CASARTFSGNTIYF.

This clone has only one observation. J is TRBJ1-4 and V is TRBV7-2; no firm D call. Germline-derived CDR1 and CDR2 are SGHTA and FQGNSA. The CDR3 extends over 15 amino acids. Trimming left V 1 base short and J 8 bases short, with 14 bases between. The CDR3 reads CASSLGGGLGEKLFF. As DNA, the CDR3 is TGTGCCAGCAGCTTAGGGGGAGGGCTGGGCGAAAAACTGTTTTTT.

This chain links TRBV27 with TRBJ2-7, with TRBD1 matching over 7 bases. Germline V gives CDR1 MNHEY, CDR2 SMNVEV (reference sequence). The ends lost 6 bases at V and 1 base at J; junction bases unmatched: 3. The CDR3 loop spans 13 amino acids. CDR3 DNA: TGTGCCAGCAGCGGACAGGAGTCCTACGAGCAGTACTTC. This sequence encodes CASSGQESYEQYF.

V and J are TRBV28 and TRBJ2-7, with 9 bases matching TRBD1. After removal of 6 bases from V and 7 bases from J, the junction contained 10 bases not matched to a gene. Germline V gives CDR1 MDHEN, CDR2 SYDVKM. The CDR3 spans 14 residues. CDR3 sequence reads: CASSPDRGSGEQYF. In DNA form, the CDR3 reads TGTGCCAGCAGCCCGGACAGGGGATCGGGGGAGCAGTACTTC.

This chain uses TRBV10-3 with TRBJ1-2, with D possibly matching TRBD1 (5 bases). V lost 5 bases and J 4 bases, leaving 14 bases between the germline ends. Germline V lookup: CDR1 ENHRY, CDR2 SYGVKD. The CDR3 extends over 14 amino acids. The CDR3 region is CAISTPPGLYGYTF. DNA for the CDR3: TGTGCCATCAGTACACCCCCAGGGCTCTATGGCTACACCTTC.

This chain joins TRBV9 and TRBJ2-1; D possibly matches TRBD1 or TRBD2 (7 bases each). Germline CDR1 is SGDLS and CDR2 is YYNGEE. The V end was cut by 3 bases, the J end by 1 base, with 11 bases between. This CDR3 region has 15 residues. This CDR3 is CASSGRGGSYNEQFF. CDR3 coding DNA: TGTGCCAGCAGCGGCAGGGGGGGTTCCTACAATGAGCAGTTCTTC.

This clone appeared a single time. The chain has TRBV3-1 (or the pseudogene TRBV3-2) and TRBJ2-3; D call uncertain. The CDR3 is 13 amino acids. Between the trimmed V and J ends, which lost 1 base and 8 bases, there was a span of 10 bases. In germline, CDR1 is LGHDT, CDR2 YNNKEL (reference sequence). DNA for the CDR3: TGTGCCAGCAGCCAAGCCCAGTTGGGTACGCAGTATTTT. Amino acid sequence: CASSQAQLGTQYF.

The chain employs TRBV7-6 and TRBJ2-7; 7 bases match TRBD2. Trimming cost V 5 bases and J 0 bases; bases outside gene matches: 10. The CDR3 runs to 16 residues. The germline CDR1 and CDR2 sequences are SGHVS and FNYEAQ. The CDR3 loop reads CASSQTSSGSSYEQYF. The CDR3, as DNA: TGTGCCAGCAGCCAAACGTCTAGCGGAAGCTCCTACGAGCAGTACTTC.